Sequencing of this T cell receptor beta chain was carried out in a study of regulatory and conventional T cells in RAG deficiency. Findings and caveats of the study: Sorted Omenn CD25-high CD127-low cells may not be bona fide Tregs. Omenn syndrome and CID/AS patients had roughly 100-fold fewer unique Treg TCR beta sequences, versus around 10-fold elsewhere. Omenn patients showed >85% Treg-Tconv overlap and shorter CDR3 lengths.

To note about this clone: The target antigen is unknown.

The repertoire was sequenced with immunoSEQ multiplex PCR; TCRdb's copy has only in-frame clones and lacks some. The table records 30,000 to 40,000 clones, more than 75% of them present only once. The sorted conventional CD4+ T cells were CD25-low and CD127-high, with genomic DNA sequenced. The CDR3 loop spans 17 amino acids. V lost 0 bases, J lost 4 bases, and 13 bases lay in between. Germline assignment: CDR1 MGHRA and CDR2 YSYEKL. These data were also filed under a second study, of regulatory T cells. That work contributes: Amplification used 52 TRBV primers and 13 TRBJ primers. Skewed V and J usage and few unique V-J pairs marked patient repertoires, most in Tregs.

The material sequenced was CD4+ effector T cells sorted from blood. The genes are TRBV4-1 and TRBJ1-6; D gene uncertain. This TCR was recovered from a human donor in good health. CDR3 DNA: TGCGCCAGCAGCCAAGATTTGTTACAGAGTTATAATTCACCCCTCCACTTT. Amino acids: CASSQDLLQSYNSPLHF.